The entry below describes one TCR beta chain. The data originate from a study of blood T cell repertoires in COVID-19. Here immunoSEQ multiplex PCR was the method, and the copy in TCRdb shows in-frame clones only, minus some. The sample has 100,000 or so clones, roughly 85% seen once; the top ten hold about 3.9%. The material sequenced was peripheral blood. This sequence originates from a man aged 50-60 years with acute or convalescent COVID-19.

In nucleotides, the CDR3 is TGCGCCAGCAGCTGGACTAGCAACGGGGAGCTGTTTTTT. Translation: CASSWTSNGELFF. The chain has TRBV5-1 and TRBJ2-2; 8 positions agree with TRBD2. This CDR3 contains 13 residues. V shed 3 bases and J 7 bases; nucleotides not matched to a gene: 2. Germline values: CDR1 SGHRS, CDR2 YFSETQ.